This T cell receptor (beta chain) came from a study of cytomegalovirus exposure and HLA in healthy donors. Whole-study findings and limits: Highly shared variants forming one cluster were likely a sequencing artifact. In a later analysis, TCR beta V- and J-gene trimming was associated with a missense DCLRE1C variant. Within an earlier analysis, most TCR beta V segments proved productive either about 87% or about 30% of the time.

Only a few counts were recorded for this clone. Its specificity is unknown. At the time of sampling, donors were nominally healthy, though unrecorded immune exposures were likely. CDR3 length: 14 residues. V was cut by 7 bases and J by 3 bases, with 17 bases left in between. Germline V lookup: CDR1 SQVTM, CDR2 ANQGSEA. PCR was performed using 60 Vbeta and 13 Jbeta primers. Some clones are missing from TCRdb's copy, which holds only in-frame ones; the method was immunoSEQ multiplex PCR. This sample has about 200,000 clones, with around four fifths found just once. Input material: PBMCs. This clonotype was obtained from a woman aged 40 to 50 in good health and CMV-seronegative. The genes are TRBV29-1 and TRBJ2-3, with TRBD2 as a possible D gene (5 bases). CDR3 nucleotides: TGCAGCGCCTCTTCTACGCCGGGGACAGATACGCAGTATTTT. Its protein product is CSASSTPGTDTQYF.